The rows below give T cell receptor beta chains drawn from one sample of a study of tumor and adjacent non-tumor tissue in lung cancer. TCRdb called the multiplex PCR reads again in MiXCR, with one record for every CDR3 protein. The table records around 57,000 distinct CDR3 sequences, more than 55% of them present only once. The sequenced sample consisted of distant non-tumor lung tissue. All receptors come from a man between 65 and 85 years old with non-small cell lung cancer. Each CDR3 is given with its conserved first and last residue. D genes are given only for firm matches. Clone size is shown for a subset of rows, as once, few, many or a class of expanded clone.

-	TRBV27	-	TRBJ2-4	CARHARVDSLAKNIQYF	TGTGCCCGTCACGCGAGGGTGGACTCGCTAGCCAAAAACATTCAGTACTTC
-	TRBV30	-	TRBJ1-1	CAWRGARSTEAFF	TGTGCCTGGAGGGGAGCCCGGAGCACTGAAGCTTTCTTT
-	TRBV28	few	TRBJ2-1	CAVSGGSYNEQFF	TGTGCCGTAAGTGGAGGCTCCTACAATGAGCAGTTCTTC
TRBD1	TRBV7-8	many	TRBJ2-5	CASSFRTGVETQYF	TGTGCCAGCAGCTTTCGGACAGGGGTGGAGACCCAGTACTTC
-	TRBV10-2	-	TRBJ1-3	CASSEYPDGYGNTIYF	TGCGCCAGCAGTGAGTACCCTGACGGCTATGGAAACACCATATACTTT
-	TRBV20-1	-	TRBJ2-7	CSARRDEQYF	TGCAGTGCTCGGCGGGACGAGCAGTACTTC
-	TRBV28	many	TRBJ1-2	CASRYDSNYGYTF	TGTGCCAGCAGGTACGACAGTAACTATGGCTACACCTTC
-	TRBV28	-	TRBJ2-6	CASILHGAWGVSGANVLTF	TGTGCCAGCATTTTACATGGGGCATGGGGCGTCTCTGGGGCCAACGTCCTGACTTTC
TRBD2	TRBV4-1	-	TRBJ2-5	CASSQVLAGVGETQYF	TGCGCCAGCAGTCAAGTTTTAGCGGGGGTCGGCGAGACCCAGTACTTC
-	TRBV6-6	many	TRBJ2-5	CASSYGEPATRETQYF	TGTGCCAGCAGTTACGGGGAGCCTGCAACGAGGGAGACCCAGTACTTC
TRBD1	TRBV14	once	TRBJ2-7	CASSQERGRYKEQYF	TGTGCCAGCAGCCAAGAAAGGGGGCGCTACAAGGAGCAGTACTTT
-	TRBV5-1	few	TRBJ2-7	CASSLERRAGEQYF	TGCGCCAGCAGCTTGGAACGCAGGGCCGGCGAGCAGTACTTC
-	TRBV7-8	-	TRBJ2-3	CASSLGLTGDVGGPQYF	TGTGCCAGCAGCTTAGGACTAACGGGGGACGTTGGAGGGCCGCAGTATTTT
-	TRBV11-2	-	TRBJ1-5	CASSLDVGNQPQHF	TGTGCCAGCAGCTTAGATGTGGGGAACCAACCCCAGCATTTT
-	TRBV11-2	few	TRBJ2-6	CASGPNSVANVLTF	TGTGCCAGCGGCCCAAACTCTGTGGCCAACGTCCTGACTTTC